This T cell receptor (beta chain) was sequenced in a study of blood T cell repertoires in COVID-19. Here immunoSEQ multiplex PCR was the method, and the copy in TCRdb shows in-frame clones only, minus some. Altogether approximately 290,000 clones are present, about 85% being singletons, with the ten largest covering 0.87%. This CDR3 is built from 13 residues. V lost 4 bases and J 4 bases, leaving 10 bases between the germline ends. CDR1 and CDR2 (germline): MDHEN, SYDVKM. Followed over time, Seattle patients had been enrolled while infection was active. The receptor comes from a human donor with COVID-19, enrolled during active disease. The donor label of this sample is uncertain. The rearrangement joins TRBV28 to TRBJ1-1; the D is unclear. Sequencing was performed on peripheral blood. Written as DNA, the CDR3 is TGTGCCAGCAGTTCGCTAGCTGGCACTGAAGCTTTCTTT. This sequence encodes CASSSLAGTEAFF.